One and the same sample provided the 11 T cell receptor beta chains below, sequenced in a study of blood T cell repertoires in COVID-19. Repertoires were generated with immunoSEQ multiplex PCR, while TCRdb's copy carries only in-frame clones and drops some. The repertoire has some 200,000 clones, around 92% of them found once; the top ten carry around 1.2%. Sequencing used peripheral blood. The receptors were gathered from a man aged 30 to 45 with acute or convalescent COVID-19.

The chain carries TRBV30 and TRBJ1-3; TRBD1 aligns across 8 bases. Germline CDR1 reads GTSNPN; CDR2 reads SVGIG (reference sequence). CDR3 length equals 15 residues. The junction had 7 bases not matched to a gene; V was cut back by 4 bases and J by 2 bases. CDR3 nucleotides: TGTGCCTGGACCCCCCAGGGGGCGGCTGGAAACACCATATATTTT. This codes for CAWTPQGAAGNTIYF.

The V call is TRBV6-5, the J call TRBJ1-3, with D unclear. Germline lookup yields CDR1 MNHEY and CDR2 SVGAGI. V dropped 0 bases and J dropped 0 bases, with 6 bases sitting between them. This CDR3 has 15 residues. CDR3 amino acids: CASSYSFSSGNTIYF. DNA of the CDR3: TGTGCCAGCAGTTACTCGTTCTCCTCTGGAAACACCATATATTTT.

The chain is built from TRBV30 and TRBJ2-7; the match to TRBD1 covers 7 bases. Germline CDR1 GTSNPN, CDR2 SVGIG (reference sequence). V was clipped by 2 bases and J by 6 bases; unmatched bases: 4. This CDR3 comprises 12 residues. The CDR3 loop reads CAWSRGLGEQYF. In DNA, the CDR3 is TGTGCCTGGAGTAGGGGGCTTGGCGAGCAGTACTTC.

This clone occurred once. The CDR3 nucleotides are TGTGCCAGCAGTCAGACTAGGAGGCACAATGAGCAGTTCTTC. Translation: CASSQTRRHNEQFF. This rearrangement joins TRBV11-1 to TRBJ2-1; D is perhaps TRBD2 (6 bases). This CDR3 is 14 amino acids long. CDR1 and CDR2 (germline): SGHAT, FQDESV (reference sequence). V was trimmed by 6 bases and J by 5 bases, leaving 14 bases between them.

This clone appeared a few times. The rearrangement links TRBV29-1 to TRBJ2-2; 7 bases align to TRBD1. V was clipped by 3 bases and J by 1 base; unmatched bases: 2. There are 14 residues in the CDR3. CDR1 is SQVTM and CDR2 is ANQGSEA in the germline V gene. This chain's CDR3 is CSVDAGGNTGELFF. In nucleotides, the CDR3 is TGCAGCGTTGATGCAGGGGGGAACACCGGGGAGCTGTTTTTT.

The J gene is TRBJ2-7, the V gene TRBV5-1; TRBD1 agrees at 9 bases. In germline, CDR1 is SGHRS, CDR2 YFSETQ. This CDR3 is built from 14 residues. Trimming at V came to 4 bases and at J to 0 bases, leaving 2 bases not matched to a gene. The CDR3 DNA is TGCGCCAGCAGCGGGACAGGGCCCTCCTACGAGCAGTACTTC. It specifies CASSGTGPSYEQYF.

A word on this clone: A read error may produce the germline difference seen at one junction end. CDR3 region: CASTLTSGTQEQYF. DNA for the CDR3: TGCGCCAGCACCTTGACTAGCGGGACGCAAGAGCAGTACTTC. This sequence joins TRBV5-1 and TRBJ2-7; TRBD2 matches at 11 bases. This CDR3 is 14 amino acids long. Germline values: CDR1 SGHRS, CDR2 YFSETQ.

This clone appeared a few times. This chain links TRBV7-2 with TRBJ1-3, with D possibly matching TRBD1 (6 bases). Germline V lookup: CDR1 SGHTA, CDR2 FQGNSA. The V and J ends lost 5 bases and 0 bases respectively, with 11 bases between them. CDR3 length equals 15 residues. CDR3 nucleotide sequence: TGTGCCAGCAGCCTCGACAGGAACTCTGGAAACACCATATATTTT. This sequence encodes CASSLDRNSGNTIYF.

V and J are TRBV2 and TRBJ2-7; TRBD1 matches 7 bases. Unmatched junction bases numbered 0, after V lost 6 bases and J lost 1 base. Germline V gene lookup returns CDR1 SNHLY and CDR2 FYNNEI. The CDR3 length is 12 residues. The CDR3 loop reads CASRTGSYEQYF. CDR3 coding DNA: TGTGCCAGCAGGACAGGGTCCTACGAGCAGTACTTC.

The CDR3 is CASSPTQGAGSYEQYF. In DNA, the CDR3 is TGTGCCAGCTCACCAACACAGGGGGCAGGTAGTTACGAGCAGTACTTC. The chain links TRBV18 to TRBJ2-7; 9 nucleotides agree with TRBD1. V shed 2 bases and J 4 bases; nucleotides not matched to a gene: 9. CDR3 size: 16 residues. Germline CDR1 KGHSH, CDR2 LQKENI.

This clone was seen only once. The chain has TRBV6-5 and TRBJ2-7; 7 nucleotides line up with TRBD1. With 6 bases clipped from V and 5 bases from J, the junction kept 7 bases outside the gene matches. Germline V gene sequence: CDR1 MNHEY, CDR2 SVGAGI. The CDR3 length is 13 residues. CDR3 sequence reads: CASRKQGNNEQYF. The DNA for the CDR3 is TGTGCCAGCAGGAAACAGGGGAATAACGAGCAGTACTTC.